The present entry profiles one TCR beta chain with its context. The antigen is unknown. Patients, 2 to 39 years old, had expanded memory T-cell proportions. The primer mix had 52 TRBV and 13 TRBJ primers. Libraries were prepared by immunoSEQ multiplex PCR; TCRdb keeps only in-frame clonotypes and omits some of them. The profile shows some 38,000 clones, approximately 90% of them singletons. CDR3 length: 14 residues. Germline V gene lookup returns CDR1 SGHDT and CDR2 YYEEEE. The V and J ends lost 3 bases and 4 bases respectively, with 13 bases between them. The data are from a study of regulatory T cells. Points from the study as a whole: Skewed V and J usage and few unique V-J pairs marked patient repertoires, most in Tregs. Hydrophobic residues at CDR3 positions 6 and 7 were enriched in conventional CD4+ T cells of CD3G-deficient patients.

The chain combines TRBV5-6 with TRBJ1-1, with TRBD1 as a possible D gene (5 bases). Sequencing used conventional CD4+ T cells sorted from blood. This clonotype was obtained from a person aged 18 to 30 with CD3G deficiency. The CDR3 coding sequence is TGTGCCAGCAGCTCTTCGGGGGGTGGCACTGAAGCTTTCTTT. Amino acid sequence: CASSSSGGGTEAFF.